Each of the 26 T cell receptor beta chains below was sequenced from the same sample in a study of shared clonotypes between healthy human individuals. TCRdb's copy holds only in-frame clones and misses some; the assay was immunoSEQ multiplex PCR. Of 2 million to 2.5 million clones in the sample, more than 90% were seen once. Sequenced sample: naive CD4+ T cells sorted from blood. Specified subset: CD45RA+ positively selected. Source of these receptors: a man aged 18 to 35 in good health.

This chain links TRBV7-2 with TRBJ1-2, with TRBD1 matching over 9 bases. The V gene's germline CDR1 is SGHTA and CDR2 FQGNSA. This CDR3 is built from 13 residues. V lost 5 bases, J lost 8 bases, and 6 bases stayed unmatched. CDR3 in DNA: TGTGCCAGCAGCAAACAGGGGGCATACGGCTACACCTTC. It translates to CASSKQGAYGYTF.

The chain has TRBV7-2 and TRBJ2-2, with D hard to call. Trimming stripped 6 bases from V and 5 bases from J, with 13 bases between. The V gene's germline CDR1 is SGHTA and CDR2 FQGNSA. This CDR3 comprises 14 residues. CDR3 region: CASRSFSVTGELFF. The CDR3, as DNA: TGTGCCAGCAGGAGCTTCAGCGTGACCGGGGAGCTGTTTTTT.

The gene calls are TRBV21-1 and TRBJ1-5; the tabulated D call, TRBD1, remains unverified against the DNA. TRBV21-1 is shown as a pseudogene. The CDR3 length is 15 residues. The CDR3: CASSINPRGCQPQHF. The CDR3, as DNA: TGTGCCAGCAGCATTAATCCCAGGGGTTGTCAGCCCCAGCATTTT.

The genes are TRBV6-1 and TRBJ1-5; D is unresolved. The CDR3 has 15 amino acids. Per germline, CDR1 MNHNS and CDR2 SASEGT. The germline V and J ends were trimmed by 1 base and 6 bases, with 13 bases remaining between them. CDR3: CASSEEVGISQPQHF. CDR3 bases: TGTGCCAGCAGTGAAGAAGTAGGTATAAGTCAGCCCCAGCATTTT.

The rearrangement uses TRBV7-9 and TRBJ2-7; D may correspond to TRBD1 or TRBD2 (6 bases each). CDR1 is SEHNR, CDR2 FQNEAQ, per germline (reference sequence). The CDR3 length is 16 residues. The V end lost 1 base, the J end lost 2 bases, and 15 bases lay between the germline ends. CDR3 residues: CASSLGWVGGTYEQYF. The CDR3 DNA is TGTGCCAGCAGCTTAGGTTGGGTGGGGGGCACCTACGAGCAGTACTTC. Drawing the rest from reference TRBV7-9 and TRBJ2-7, the complete variable domain is DTGVSQNPRHKITKRGQNVTFRCDPISEHNRLYWYRQTLGQGPEFLTYFQNEAQLEKSRLLSDRFSAERPKGSFSTLEIQRTEQGDSAMYLCASSLGWVGGTYEQYFGPGTRLTVT.

The genes are TRBV10-3 and TRBJ2-5; no firm D call. The CDR3 is 13 residues long. V lost 10 bases, J lost 1 base, and 13 bases lay in between. Germline assignment: CDR1 ENHRY and CDR2 SYGVKD. The CDR3 sequence: CATLDGLQETQYF. CDR3 DNA sequence: TGTGCCACCTTGGACGGGCTCCAAGAGACCCAGTACTTC.

To note about this clone: The same CDR3 is also encoded by other DNA sequences in this sample. The V gene is TRBV9, the J gene TRBJ1-3; D ambiguous. The CDR3 sequence is 15 residues long. V lost 0 bases, J lost 0 bases, and 7 bases lay in between. Per germline, CDR1 SGDLS and CDR2 YYNGEE. The CDR3 sequence: CASSVGWDSGNTIYF. DNA for the CDR3: TGTGCCAGCAGCGTAGGATGGGACTCTGGAAACACCATATATTTT.

To note about this clone: The same CDR3 also results from other DNA sequences found in this sample. The genes are TRBV6-5 and TRBJ2-7; D not certain. V was clipped by 2 bases and J by 3 bases, with 8 bases between them. The CDR3 loop spans 13 amino acids. Germline V gene data show CDR1 as MNHEY and CDR2 as SVGAGI. The CDR3 coding sequence is TGTGCCAGCAGTTACAGGCCCGGCTACGAGCAGTACTTC. This sequence encodes CASSYRPGYEQYF.

The chain links TRBV15 to TRBJ2-6, with a weak D call TRBD2 (5 bases). Germline lookup yields CDR1 LNHNV and CDR2 YYDKDF (reference sequence). Trimming took 2 bases from V and 2 from J, leaving 13 bases between them. CDR3 length: 17 amino acids. The chain's CDR3 is CATSRSRPGTGANVLTF. In DNA, the CDR3 is TGTGCCACCAGCAGATCCCGTCCGGGGACTGGGGCCAACGTCCTGACTTTC.

V is TRBV28 and J is TRBJ1-6; 8 bases are shared with TRBD1. CDR1 is MDHEN, CDR2 SYDVKM, per germline. This CDR3 contains 14 residues. The junction had 9 bases not matched to a gene; V was cut back by 5 bases and J by 12 bases. This CDR3 reads CASSMTGAGGPLHF. CDR3 bases: TGTGCCAGCAGTATGACAGGGGCGGGTGGACCCCTCCACTTT.

This sequence joins TRBV18 and TRBJ2-3, with 8 nucleotides matching TRBD1. CDR1 is KGHSH, CDR2 LQKENI, per germline. The CDR3 has 16 amino acids. Trimming cost V 6 bases and J 0 bases; bases outside gene matches: 8. CDR3 amino acids: CASSGQGGFSTDTQYF. In nucleotides, the CDR3 is TGTGCCAGCTCCGGACAGGGAGGTTTTAGCACAGATACGCAGTATTTT.

The CDR3 coding sequence is TGTGCCAGCTCGCCCGCAGGGTACTCCTACAATGAGCAGTTCTTC. It is translated as CASSPAGYSYNEQFF. The chain is built from TRBV18 and TRBJ2-1, with a weak D call TRBD1 (5 bases). CDR3 length: 15 amino acids. The V end lost 6 bases, the J end lost 0 bases, and 12 bases lay between the germline ends. From germline, CDR1 is KGHSH and CDR2 LQKENI.

The chain is built from TRBV7-9 and TRBJ1-1; no firm D call. The CDR3 consists of 14 residues. Germline V gives CDR1 SEHNR, CDR2 FQNEAQ (reference sequence). Trimming cost V 5 bases and J 0 bases, with 10 bases left between them. This chain's CDR3 is CASSVHTMNTEAFF. The CDR3 DNA is TGTGCCAGCAGCGTGCACACGATGAACACTGAAGCTTTCTTT.

The CDR3, as DNA: TGTGCCAGCAGAGACAGTTACCATCAGCCCCAGCATTTT. Translated: CASRDSYHQPQHF. The chain joins TRBV6-5 to TRBJ1-5, with a tentative D call TRBD1 (5 bases). Germline V lookup: CDR1 MNHEY, CDR2 SVGAGI. The length of the CDR3 is 13 residues. Trimming removed 6 bases from V and 5 bases from J, with 11 bases in between.

V usage is TRBV5-1 and J usage is TRBJ2-1; D may be TRBD2 (5 bases). The CDR3 runs 13 residues. Per the germline V gene, CDR1 is SGHRS and CDR2 is YFSETQ. V gave up 6 bases and J gave up 0 bases, with 7 bases separating them. The CDR3 bases are TGCGCCAGCAAGGGAGACTCCTACAATGAGCAGTTCTTC. It specifies CASKGDSYNEQFF.

The chain uses TRBV2 and TRBJ1-2, with D perhaps matching TRBD1 (5 bases). Trimming removed 2 bases from V and 2 bases from J, with 9 bases in between. Germline assignment: CDR1 SNHLY and CDR2 FYNNEI. The CDR3 totals 14 residues. CDR3 amino acids: CASSEPRQNYGYTF. As DNA, the CDR3 is TGTGCCAGCAGTGAACCGCGACAGAACTATGGCTACACCTTC.

The chain recombines TRBV5-4 with TRBJ2-5; 7 nucleotides line up with TRBD1. Germline CDR1 reads SGHNT; CDR2 reads YYREEE (reference sequence). The CDR3 is made up of 14 amino acids. The trim removed 4 bases at V and 1 base at J, leaving 4 bases unmatched. As DNA, the CDR3 is TGTGCCAGCAGCCCTGGGACAGCCCAAGAGACCCAGTACTTC. Amino acid sequence: CASSPGTAQETQYF.

A remark on this clone: The same CDR3 also results from other DNA sequences found in this sample. The rearrangement uses TRBV7-6 and TRBJ1-6, with D hard to call. Germline V gene lookup returns CDR1 SGHVS and CDR2 FNYEAQ. CDR3 length: 14 amino acids. V lost 1 base, J lost 6 bases, and 7 bases lay in between. The CDR3 bases are TGTGCCAGCAGCTTAGGGGCGGTTAATTCACCCCTCCACTTT. It yields the protein CASSLGAVNSPLHF.

The chain combines TRBV9 with TRBJ2-1; D might be TRBD2 (7 bases). This CDR3 region has 15 residues. Deletions cut 4 bases from V and 8 bases from J, with 19 bases between. Germline CDR1 SGDLS, CDR2 YYNGEE. The CDR3 loop reads CASSFGGAVKDEQFF. The DNA of the CDR3 is TGTGCCAGCAGCTTTGGGGGGGCTGTTAAGGATGAGCAGTTCTTC. Looking up the rest from reference TRBV9 and TRBJ2-1 gives the full variable domain: DSGVTQTPKHLITATGQRVTLRCSPRSGDLSVYWYQQSLDQGLQFLIQYYNGEERAKGNILERFSAQQFPDLHSELNLSSLELGDSALYFCASSFGGAVKDEQFFGPGTRLTVL.

This sequence joins TRBV15 and TRBJ1-1, with D perhaps matching TRBD1 (5 bases). V was shortened by 0 bases and J by 6 bases, with 14 bases between the two germline ends. Looked up from germline, CDR1 is LNHNV and CDR2 is YYDKDF (reference sequence). This CDR3 region has 15 residues. CDR3 amino acids: CATSRDRVQGAEAFF. In nucleotides, the CDR3 is TGTGCCACCAGCAGAGACAGAGTGCAAGGGGCTGAAGCTTTCTTT.

As regards this clone: The sample holds other DNA sequences that translate to the same CDR3. The chain joins TRBV9 to TRBJ2-1; D is perhaps TRBD2 (6 bases). CDR1 is SGDLS and CDR2 is YYNGEE in the germline V gene. CDR3 size: 13 residues. V lost 4 bases to trimming and J lost 3 bases, with 8 bases between them. The CDR3 region is CASSPRGYNEQFF. Written as DNA, the CDR3 is TGTGCCAGCAGCCCGCGGGGCTACAATGAGCAGTTCTTC. Supplemented by reference TRBV9 and TRBJ2-1, the full variable domain reads DSGVTQTPKHLITATGQRVTLRCSPRSGDLSVYWYQQSLDQGLQFLIQYYNGEERAKGNILERFSAQQFPDLHSELNLSSLELGDSALYFCASSPRGYNEQFFGPGTRLTVL.

The chain is built from TRBV5-4 and TRBJ1-1; D possibly corresponds to TRBD1 (5 bases). The CDR3 is 14 residues long. Germline values: CDR1 SGHNT, CDR2 YYREEE (reference sequence). With 0 bases removed from V and 7 bases from J, the gap between germline ends came to 13 bases. This chain's CDR3 is CASSLDRQWGEAFF. The CDR3, as DNA: TGTGCCAGCAGCTTGGACAGACAGTGGGGTGAAGCTTTCTTT.

The chain carries TRBV30 and TRBJ2-7; the D is unclear. CDR3 size: 13 residues. V lost 0 bases and J lost 1, with 7 bases in between. CDR1 and CDR2 (germline): GTSNPN, SVGIG (reference sequence). CDR3 in amino acids: CAWSVIASYEQYF. In nucleotides, the CDR3 is TGTGCCTGGAGTGTAATTGCATCCTACGAGCAGTACTTC.

The count of this clone is one. The chain employs TRBV30 and TRBJ2-5; TRBD1 might be the D (5 bases). The CDR3 covers 11 residues. V shed 3 bases and J shed 4 bases, with 6 bases lying between them. The germline V gene encodes CDR1 GTSNPN and CDR2 SVGIG (reference sequence). The CDR3 DNA sequence: TGTGCCTGGAGCAGGGCAGAGACCCAGTACTTC. This translates into CAWSRAETQYF.

The chain couples TRBV30 to TRBJ2-3, with 7 bases that match TRBD1. Per germline, CDR1 GTSNPN and CDR2 SVGIG (reference sequence). The CDR3 contains 16 residues. V shed 2 bases, J shed 2 bases, and the junction held 10 bases outside the gene matches. The CDR3 region is CAWSFRDRGITDTQYF. DNA of the CDR3: TGTGCCTGGAGTTTCCGGGACAGAGGTATCACAGATACGCAGTATTTT.

CDR3 region: CASSSSGTTPDTQYF. CDR3 DNA sequence: TGTGCCAGCAGCTCCTCGGGTACGACACCAGATACGCAGTATTTT. This chain joins TRBV5-6 and TRBJ2-3, with unresolved D. In germline, CDR1 is SGHDT, CDR2 YYEEEE. The CDR3 runs to 15 residues. The V end lost 3 bases, the J end lost 4 bases, and 15 bases lay between the germline ends.